This TCR beta chain originates from a study of T-cell reconstitution after alpha-beta-depleted transplantation in children. About this clonotype: Its specificity is unknown.

Construction of the TCRbeta library involved unique molecular identifiers. TCRdb passed the PCR reads through MiXCR, listing each CDR3 protein once. The table has 700,000 to 950,000 distinct CDR3 sequences, roughly 15% seen once. Notes on the study in general: Surviving recipient T cells and thymic progenitors underlay high day-60 TCRbeta diversity in some patients.

The germline gives CDR1 SGHRS, CDR2 YFSETQ. This CDR3 contains 17 residues. V dropped 0 bases and J dropped 1 base, with 15 bases sitting between them. The sequencing used PBMCs, mostly from graft donor cells, collected 360 days after TCRalphabeta/CD19-depleted stem cell transplant. This receptor was obtained from a male patient under 18 who had a stem cell transplant for acute lymphoblastic leukemia, so the T cells may come from the graft donor. J is TRBJ2-3 and V is TRBV5-1; D is perhaps TRBD2 (5 bases). CDR3 residues: CASSLATTNLGTDTQYF. For the CDR3, the DNA is TGCGCCAGCAGCTTGGCGACTACAAACTTAGGCACAGATACGCAGTATTTT.